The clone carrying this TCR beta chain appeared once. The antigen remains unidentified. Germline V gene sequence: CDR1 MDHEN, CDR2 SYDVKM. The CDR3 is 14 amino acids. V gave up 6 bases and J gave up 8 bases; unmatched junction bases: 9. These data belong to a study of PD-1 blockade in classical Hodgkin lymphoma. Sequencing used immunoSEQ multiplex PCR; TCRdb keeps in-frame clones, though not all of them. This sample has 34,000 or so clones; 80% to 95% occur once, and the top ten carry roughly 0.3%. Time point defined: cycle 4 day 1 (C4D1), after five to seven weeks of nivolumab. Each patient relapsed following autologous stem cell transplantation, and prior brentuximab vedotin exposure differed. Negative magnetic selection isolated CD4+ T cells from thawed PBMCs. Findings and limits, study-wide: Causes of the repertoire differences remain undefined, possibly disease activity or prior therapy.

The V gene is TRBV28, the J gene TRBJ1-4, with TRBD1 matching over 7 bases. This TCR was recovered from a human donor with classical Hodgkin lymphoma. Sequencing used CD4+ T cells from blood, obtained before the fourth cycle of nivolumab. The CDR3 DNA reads TGTGCCAGCAGAAATGACAGGGTAGGAGAAAAACTGTTTTTT. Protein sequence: CASRNDRVGEKLFF.